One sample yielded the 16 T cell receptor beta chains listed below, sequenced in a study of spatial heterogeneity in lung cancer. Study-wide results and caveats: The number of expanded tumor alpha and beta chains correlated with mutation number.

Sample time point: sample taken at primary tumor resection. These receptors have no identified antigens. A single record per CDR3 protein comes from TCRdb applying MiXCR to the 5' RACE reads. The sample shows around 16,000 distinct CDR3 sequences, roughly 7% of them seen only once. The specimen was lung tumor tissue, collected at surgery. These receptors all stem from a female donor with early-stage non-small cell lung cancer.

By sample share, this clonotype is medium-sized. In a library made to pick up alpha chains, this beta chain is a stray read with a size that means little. CDR3 nucleotide sequence: TGTGCCAGCAGCGCCGGGGACAGGCCGGGGGATACGCAGTATTTT. Protein sequence: CASSAGDRPGDTQYF. The chain carries TRBV9 and TRBJ2-3, with 8 nucleotides matching TRBD1. The CDR3 is made up of 15 amino acids. V lost 3 bases, J lost 6 bases, and 9 bases stayed unmatched. Germline V gives CDR1 SGDLS, CDR2 YYNGEE.

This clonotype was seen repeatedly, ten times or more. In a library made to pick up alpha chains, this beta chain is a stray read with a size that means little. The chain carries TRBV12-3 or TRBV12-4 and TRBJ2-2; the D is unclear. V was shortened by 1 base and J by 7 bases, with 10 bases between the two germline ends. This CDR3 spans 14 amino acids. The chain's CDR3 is CASSLGALIGELFF. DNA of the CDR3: TGTGCCAGCAGTTTAGGGGCTCTTATCGGGGAGCTGTTTTTT.

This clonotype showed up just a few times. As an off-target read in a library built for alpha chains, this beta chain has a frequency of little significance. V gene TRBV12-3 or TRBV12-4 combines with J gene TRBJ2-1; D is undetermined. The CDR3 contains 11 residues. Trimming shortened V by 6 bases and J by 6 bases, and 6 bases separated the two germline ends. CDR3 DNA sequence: TGTGCCAGCAGCAATCCCAATGAGCAGTTCTTC. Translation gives CASSNPNEQFF.

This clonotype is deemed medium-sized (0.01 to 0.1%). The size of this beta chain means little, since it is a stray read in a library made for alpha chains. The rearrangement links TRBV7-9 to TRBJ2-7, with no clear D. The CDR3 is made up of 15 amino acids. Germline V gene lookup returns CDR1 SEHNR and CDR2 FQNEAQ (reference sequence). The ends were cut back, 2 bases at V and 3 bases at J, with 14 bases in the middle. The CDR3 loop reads CASSLPGSLFYEQYF. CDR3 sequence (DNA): TGTGCCAGCAGCTTACCGGGCAGCCTATTCTACGAGCAGTACTTC.

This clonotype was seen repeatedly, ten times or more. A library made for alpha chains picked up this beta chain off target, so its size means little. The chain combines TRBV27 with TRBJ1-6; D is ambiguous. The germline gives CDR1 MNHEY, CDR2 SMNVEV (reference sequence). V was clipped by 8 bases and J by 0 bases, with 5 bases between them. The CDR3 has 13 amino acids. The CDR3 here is CASQNSYNSPLHF. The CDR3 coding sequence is TGTGCCAGCCAGAACTCCTATAATTCACCCCTCCACTTT.

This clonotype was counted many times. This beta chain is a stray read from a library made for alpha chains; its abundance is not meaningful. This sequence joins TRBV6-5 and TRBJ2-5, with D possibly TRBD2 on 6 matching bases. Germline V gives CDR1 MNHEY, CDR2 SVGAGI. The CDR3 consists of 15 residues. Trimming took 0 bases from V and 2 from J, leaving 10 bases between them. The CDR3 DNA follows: TGTGCCAGCAGTTACTCTGCGGGGCCTCAAGAGACCCAGTACTTC. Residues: CASSYSAGPQETQYF.

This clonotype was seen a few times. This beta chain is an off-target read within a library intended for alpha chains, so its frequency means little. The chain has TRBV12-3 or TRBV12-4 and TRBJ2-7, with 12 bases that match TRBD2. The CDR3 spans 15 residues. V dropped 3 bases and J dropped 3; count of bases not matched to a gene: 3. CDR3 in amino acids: CASSFTSGGNYEQYF. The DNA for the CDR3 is TGTGCCAGCAGTTTTACTAGCGGGGGGAACTACGAGCAGTACTTC.

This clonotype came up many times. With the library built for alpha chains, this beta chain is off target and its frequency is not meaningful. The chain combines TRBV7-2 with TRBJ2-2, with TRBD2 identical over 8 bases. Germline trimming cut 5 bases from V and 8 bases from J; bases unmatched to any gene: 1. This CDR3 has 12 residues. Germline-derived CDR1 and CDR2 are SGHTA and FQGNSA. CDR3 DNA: TGTGCCAGCAGCCAGCGGGAGGGGGAGCTGTTTTTT. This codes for CASSQREGELFF. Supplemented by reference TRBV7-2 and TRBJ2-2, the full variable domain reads GAGVSQSPSNKVTEKGKDVELRCDPISGHTALYWYRQSLGQGLEFLIYFQGNSAPDKSGLPSDRFSAERTGGSVSTLTIQRTQQEDSAVYLCASSQREGELFFGEGSRLTVL.

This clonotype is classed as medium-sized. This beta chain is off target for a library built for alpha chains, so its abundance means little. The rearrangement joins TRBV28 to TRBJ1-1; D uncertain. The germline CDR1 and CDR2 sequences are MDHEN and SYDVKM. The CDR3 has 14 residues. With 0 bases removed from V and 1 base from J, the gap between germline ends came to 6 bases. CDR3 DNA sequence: TGTGCCAGCAGTTTATGGGGCAGGAACACTGAAGCTTTCTTT. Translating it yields CASSLWGRNTEAFF.

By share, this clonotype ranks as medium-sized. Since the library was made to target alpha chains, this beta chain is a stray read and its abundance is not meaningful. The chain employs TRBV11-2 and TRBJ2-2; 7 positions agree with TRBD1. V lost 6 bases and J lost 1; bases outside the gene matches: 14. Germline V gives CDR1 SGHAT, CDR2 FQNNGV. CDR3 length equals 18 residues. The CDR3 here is CASRSIRTGPKNTGELFF. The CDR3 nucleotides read TGTGCCAGCAGATCAATTCGGACAGGCCCGAAGAACACCGGGGAGCTGTTTTTT.

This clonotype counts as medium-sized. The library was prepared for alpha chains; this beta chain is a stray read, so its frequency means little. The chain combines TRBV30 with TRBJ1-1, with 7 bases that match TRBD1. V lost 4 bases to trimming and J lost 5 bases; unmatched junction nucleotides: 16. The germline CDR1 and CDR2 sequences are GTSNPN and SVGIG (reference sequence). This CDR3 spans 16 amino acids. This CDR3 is CAWTRRGQPRGTEAFF. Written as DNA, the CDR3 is TGTGCCTGGACCCGTCGGGGACAGCCAAGAGGGACTGAAGCTTTCTTT.

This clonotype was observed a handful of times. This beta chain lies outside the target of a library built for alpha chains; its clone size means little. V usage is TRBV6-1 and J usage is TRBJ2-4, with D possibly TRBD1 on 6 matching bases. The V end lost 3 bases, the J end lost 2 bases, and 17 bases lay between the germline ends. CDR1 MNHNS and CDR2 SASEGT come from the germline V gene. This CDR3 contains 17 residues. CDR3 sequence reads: CASSDIGRGLSKNIQYF. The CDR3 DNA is TGTGCCAGCAGTGACATTGGCAGGGGCCTATCCAAAAACATTCAGTACTTC.

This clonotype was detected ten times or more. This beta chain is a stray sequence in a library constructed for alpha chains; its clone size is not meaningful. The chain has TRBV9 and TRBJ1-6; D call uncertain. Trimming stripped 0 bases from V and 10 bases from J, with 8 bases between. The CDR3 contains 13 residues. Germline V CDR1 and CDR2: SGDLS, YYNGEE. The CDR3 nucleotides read TGTGCCAGCAGCGTAGATGGGTTCTCACCCCTCCACTTT. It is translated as CASSVDGFSPLHF.

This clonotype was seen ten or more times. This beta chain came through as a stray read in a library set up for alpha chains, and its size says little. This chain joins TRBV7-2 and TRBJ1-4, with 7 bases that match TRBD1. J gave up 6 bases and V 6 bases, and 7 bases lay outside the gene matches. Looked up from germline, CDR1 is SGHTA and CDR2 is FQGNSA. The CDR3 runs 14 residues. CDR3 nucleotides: TGTGCCAGCAGTTTAACCGGGACAGATGAAAAACTGTTTTTT. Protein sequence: CASSLTGTDEKLFF.

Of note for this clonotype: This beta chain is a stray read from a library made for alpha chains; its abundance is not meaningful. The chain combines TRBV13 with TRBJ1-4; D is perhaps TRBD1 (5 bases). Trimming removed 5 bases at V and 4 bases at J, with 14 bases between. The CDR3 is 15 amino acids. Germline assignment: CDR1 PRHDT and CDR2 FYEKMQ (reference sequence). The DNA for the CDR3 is TGTGCCAGCAGCCCCCCGGGACCGGTTAATGAAAAACTGTTTTTT. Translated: CASSPPGPVNEKLFF.

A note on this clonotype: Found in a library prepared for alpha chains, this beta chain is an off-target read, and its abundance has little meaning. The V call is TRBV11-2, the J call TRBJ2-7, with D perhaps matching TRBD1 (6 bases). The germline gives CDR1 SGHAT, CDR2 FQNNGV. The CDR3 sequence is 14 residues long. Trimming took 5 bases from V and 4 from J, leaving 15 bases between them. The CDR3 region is CASSTYHREYEQYF. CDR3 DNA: TGTGCCAGCAGCACCTATCACAGGGAGTACGAGCAGTACTTC. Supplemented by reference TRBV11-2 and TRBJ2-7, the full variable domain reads EAGVAQSPRYKIIEKRQSVAFWCNPISGHATLYWYQQILGQGPKLLIQFQNNGVVDDSQLPKDRFSAERLKGVDSTLKIQPAKLEDSAVYLCASSTYHREYEQYFGPGTRLTVT.